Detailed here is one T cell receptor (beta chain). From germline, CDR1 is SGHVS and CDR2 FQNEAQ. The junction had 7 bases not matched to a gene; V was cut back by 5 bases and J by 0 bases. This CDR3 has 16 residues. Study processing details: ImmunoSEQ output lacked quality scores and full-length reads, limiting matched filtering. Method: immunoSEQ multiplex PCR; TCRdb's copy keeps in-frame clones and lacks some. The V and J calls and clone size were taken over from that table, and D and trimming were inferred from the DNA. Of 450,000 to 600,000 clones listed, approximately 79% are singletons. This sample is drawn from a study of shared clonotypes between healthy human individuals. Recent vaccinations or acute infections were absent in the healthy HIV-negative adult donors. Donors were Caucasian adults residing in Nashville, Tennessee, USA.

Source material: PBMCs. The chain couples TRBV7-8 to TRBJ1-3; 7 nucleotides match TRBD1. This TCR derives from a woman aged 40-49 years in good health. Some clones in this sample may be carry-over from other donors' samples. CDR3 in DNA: TGTGCCAGCAGCACGAACAGGGGTAGCTCTGGAAACACCATATATTTT. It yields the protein CASSTNRGSSGNTIYF.